This entry lists 9 T cell receptor beta chains sequenced from one sample in a study of blood T cell repertoires in COVID-19. Assay: immunoSEQ multiplex PCR; the TCRdb copy retains only in-frame clones and omits some. There are over 80,000 clones in the sample; over 80% occur only once, and about 1.7% lies in the top ten. Sequenced sample: peripheral blood. Receptor source: a human donor with active COVID-19. The donor label of this sample is uncertain.

The gene calls are TRBV7-2 and TRBJ2-7, with TRBD2 matching over 7 bases. The CDR3 totals 15 residues. With V trimmed by 2 bases and J by 2 bases, 6 bases remained unmatched. Germline values: CDR1 SGHTA, CDR2 FQGNSA. The CDR3 loop is CASSLSPSGPYEQYF. The CDR3 DNA sequence: TGTGCCAGCAGCTTATCCCCTAGCGGTCCCTACGAGCAGTACTTC. The entire variable domain, with the rest obtained from reference TRBV7-2 and TRBJ2-7, is as follows: GAGVSQSPSNKVTEKGKDVELRCDPISGHTALYWYRQSLGQGLEFLIYFQGNSAPDKSGLPSDRFSAERTGGSVSTLTIQRTQQEDSAVYLCASSLSPSGPYEQYFGPGTRLTVT.

This chain links TRBV10-3 with TRBJ2-7; D is perhaps TRBD1 (6 bases). The CDR3 contains 13 residues. Deletions cut 4 bases from V and 2 bases from J, with 9 bases between. The V gene's germline CDR1 is ENHRY and CDR2 SYGVKD. The CDR3 here is CAISVQGTYEQYF. The CDR3, as DNA: TGTGCCATCAGTGTCCAGGGGACCTACGAGCAGTACTTC.

This clone was picked up a small number of times. The rearrangement uses TRBV7-9 and TRBJ1-6; D is unclear. The CDR3 loop spans 14 amino acids. V was clipped by 5 bases and J by 6 bases, with 11 bases between them. Germline lookup yields CDR1 SEHNR and CDR2 FQNEAQ (reference sequence). CDR3 region: CASSPSSPNSPLHF. The CDR3 region has the DNA TGTGCCAGCAGCCCTAGCAGTCCTAATTCACCCCTCCACTTT.

The chain recombines TRBV18 with TRBJ2-7, with 9 bases aligning to TRBD2. Germline values: CDR1 KGHSH, CDR2 LQKENI. The CDR3 has 15 amino acids. Germline trimming cut 2 bases from V and 4 bases from J; bases unmatched to any gene: 6. The CDR3 reads CASSPKAGGQYEQYF. Here the CDR3 DNA reads TGTGCCAGCTCACCAAAGGCGGGGGGGCAGTACGAGCAGTACTTC.

The chain combines TRBV6-4 with TRBJ1-6, with no clear D. Trimming took off 2 bases at V and 3 bases at J, with 5 bases between the two ends. The CDR3 totals 14 residues. Germline values: CDR1 MRHNA, CDR2 SNTAGT. CDR3 nucleotide sequence: TGTGCCAGCAGTGACGGTAGCTATAATTCACCCCTCCACTTT. This codes for CASSDGSYNSPLHF.

The chain uses TRBV12-3 or TRBV12-4 and TRBJ2-3; TRBD2 matches 8 bases. The V segment lost 4 bases and the J segment 8 bases; nucleotides outside the gene matches: 5. This CDR3 comprises 13 residues. CDR3 loop: CASSSGGPGTQYF. CDR3 DNA sequence: TGTGCCAGCAGTTCGGGAGGGCCCGGTACGCAGTATTTT.

The chain recombines TRBV10-2 with TRBJ2-3; 7 bases agree with TRBD2. CDR3 length: 15 residues. Unmatched junction bases numbered 10, after V lost 7 bases and J lost 3 bases. Germline loops: CDR1 WSHSY, CDR2 SAAADI. The DNA of the CDR3 is TGCGCCAGCAATCGTCCAGCGGGGAGGACAGATACGCAGTATTTT. Translation: CASNRPAGRTDTQYF.

This chain uses TRBV11-2 with TRBJ2-7; a weak D match, TRBD1 (6 bases). CDR1 and CDR2 (germline): SGHAT, FQNNGV. The CDR3 is 13 amino acids. Trimming removed 5 bases at V and 4 bases at J, with 12 bases between. The CDR3 here is CASSPTDRYEQYF. DNA of the CDR3: TGTGCCAGCAGCCCTACGGACAGATACGAGCAGTACTTC.

The chain combines TRBV9 with TRBJ1-6; 9 nucleotides align to TRBD1. The CDR3 runs to 17 residues. In germline, CDR1 is SGDLS, CDR2 YYNGEE. V trimming: 3 bases; J trimming: 4 bases; junction bases outside the gene matches: 8. The CDR3 loop reads CASSAPQGAEYNSPLHF. For the CDR3, the DNA is TGTGCCAGCAGCGCCCCACAGGGGGCGGAATATAATTCACCCCTCCACTTT.